These 26 T cell receptor beta chains originate from one sample sequenced in a study of cytomegalovirus exposure and HLA in healthy donors. In the PCR, 60 Vbeta and 13 Jbeta primers were used. Produced via immunoSEQ multiplex PCR; TCRdb's table is partial and in-frame only. Of around 200,000 clones listed, around 75% are singletons. The sequenced sample was PBMCs. These receptors all stem from a woman in her 30s in good health and CMV-seropositive.

The J gene is TRBJ1-1, the V gene TRBV6-1; no clear D gene. The CDR3 contains 14 residues. V lost 4 bases and J lost 1, with 10 bases in between. Per germline, CDR1 MNHNS and CDR2 SASEGT. CDR3 residues: CASSAVSPNTEAFF. CDR3 sequence (DNA): TGTGCCAGCAGTGCTGTGAGTCCGAACACTGAAGCTTTCTTT.

The rearrangement joins TRBV18 to TRBJ2-5; perhaps TRBD1 as D (6 bases). Trimming left V 1 base short and J 1 base short, with 10 bases between. In germline, CDR1 is KGHSH, CDR2 LQKENI. The CDR3 is 15 amino acids. The CDR3 protein is CASSPRTGPQETQYF. The CDR3 bases are TGTGCCAGCTCACCACGAACAGGGCCCCAAGAGACCCAGTACTTC.

CDR3 sequence reads: CASSSPSDRANEKLFF. The CDR3 DNA reads TGTGCCAGCAGCTCCCCCTCCGACAGAGCTAATGAAAAACTGTTTTTT. This chain uses TRBV28 with TRBJ1-4, with D possibly being TRBD1 (5 bases). CDR1 is MDHEN, CDR2 SYDVKM, per germline. Trimming took 6 bases from V and 3 from J, leaving 17 bases between them. This CDR3 is built from 16 residues.

The V and J genes are TRBV10-2 and TRBJ2-1; TRBD1 is a possible D gene (5 bases). V lost 4 bases and J 0 bases, leaving 13 bases between the germline ends. CDR1 and CDR2 from the germline V gene are WSHSY and SAAADI. This CDR3 has 16 amino acids. CDR3 in DNA: TGCGCCAGCAGTGGGACACCCCACAGCTCCTACAATGAGCAGTTCTTC. Translated, it gives CASSGTPHSSYNEQFF.

The rearrangement uses TRBV7-2 and TRBJ2-5; D gene unclear. V was clipped by 2 bases and J by 1 base, with 11 bases between them. CDR1 is SGHTA, CDR2 FQGNSA, per germline. The CDR3 extends over 15 amino acids. CDR3 sequence: CASSLFETTQETQYF. The DNA of the CDR3 is TGTGCCAGCAGCTTATTTGAAACAACCCAAGAGACCCAGTACTTC.

The V and J genes are TRBV28 and TRBJ1-2; TRBD1 agrees at 10 bases. The CDR3 covers 14 residues. V lost 4 bases and J lost 3; bases outside the gene matches: 2. Germline V gives CDR1 MDHEN, CDR2 SYDVKM. CDR3 DNA: TGTGCCAGCAGTTCCGGGACAGGGGACTATGGCTACACCTTC. Translating it yields CASSSGTGDYGYTF.

The V call is TRBV7-2, the J call TRBJ2-5, with 13 bases fitting TRBD2. Germline loops: CDR1 SGHTA, CDR2 FQGNSA. J lost 4 bases, V lost 5 bases, and 7 bases had no gene match. This CDR3 comprises 16 residues. CDR3 residues: CASSPGLAGRGETQYF. The CDR3 bases are TGTGCCAGCAGCCCGGGACTAGCGGGACGGGGAGAGACCCAGTACTTC.

The chain links TRBV11-2 to TRBJ2-7; the match to TRBD2 covers 9 bases. The CDR3 totals 15 residues. The trim removed 5 bases at V and 7 bases at J, leaving 12 bases unmatched. The germline V gene encodes CDR1 SGHAT and CDR2 FQNNGV. Here the CDR3 DNA reads TGTGCCAGCAGCCGGCGGGAGGGAAGGGTTCAGGAGCAGTACTTC. Its translation is CASSRREGRVQEQYF. Together with reference TRBV11-2 and TRBJ2-7, the CDR3 gives the full variable domain: EAGVAQSPRYKIIEKRQSVAFWCNPISGHATLYWYQQILGQGPKLLIQFQNNGVVDDSQLPKDRFSAERLKGVDSTLKIQPAKLEDSAVYLCASSRREGRVQEQYFGPGTRLTVT.

This chain connects TRBV9 to TRBJ2-7; the match to TRBD2 covers 8 bases. Germline values: CDR1 SGDLS, CDR2 YYNGEE. V shed 0 bases and J 6 bases; nucleotides not matched to a gene: 11. The CDR3 is 16 residues long. The CDR3 here is CASSVDRSGSSPEQYF. In DNA form, the CDR3 reads TGTGCCAGCAGCGTAGATAGGAGCGGGAGTTCACCCGAGCAGTACTTC.

The sample holds a few counts of this clone. The chain carries TRBV2 and TRBJ2-7, with D hard to call. The CDR3 covers 14 residues. Trimming shortened V by 2 bases and J by 0 bases, and 8 bases separated the two germline ends. Germline-derived CDR1 and CDR2 are SNHLY and FYNNEI. For the CDR3, the DNA is TGTGCCAGCAGTGAATACATGAACTCCTACGAGCAGTACTTC. Protein sequence: CASSEYMNSYEQYF. The full variable domain, in which reference TRBV2 and TRBJ2-7 provide the parts outside the CDR3, is EPEVTQTPSHQVTQMGQEVILRCVPISNHLYFYWYRQILGQKVEFLVSFYNNEISEKSEIFDDQFSVERPDGSNFTLKIRSTKLEDSAMYFCASSEYMNSYEQYFGPGTRLTVT.

The chain employs TRBV19 and TRBJ2-5; 16 bases are shared with TRBD2. Germline loops: CDR1 LNHDA, CDR2 SQIVND (reference sequence). This CDR3 comprises 17 residues. Trimming cost V 4 bases and J 5 bases; bases outside gene matches: 7. CDR3 in DNA: TGTGCCAGTAGTACGGGACTAGCGGGAGGGCCTTGGGAGACCCAGTACTTC. Encoded protein: CASSTGLAGGPWETQYF. The variable domain in full, with the rest retrieved from reference TRBV19 and TRBJ2-5, is DGGITQSPKYLFRKEGQNVTLSCEQNLNHDAMYWYRQDPGQGLRLIYYSQIVNDFQKGDIAEGYSVSREKKESFPLTVTSAQKNPTAFYLCASSTGLAGGPWETQYFGPGTRLLVL.

The table lists this clone with a few counts. The chain links TRBV15 to TRBJ1-1; D is uncertain. From germline, CDR1 is LNHNV and CDR2 YYDKDF (reference sequence). The CDR3 runs 12 residues. Trimming cost V 3 bases and J 3 bases, with 5 bases left between them. The CDR3 coding sequence is TGTGCCACCAGCAGTCGAGACACTGAAGCTTTCTTT. Its translation: CATSSRDTEAFF. The whole variable domain, remainder taken from reference TRBV15 and TRBJ1-1, is DAMVIQNPRYQVTQFGKPVTLSCSQTLNHNVMYWYQQKSSQAPKLLFHYYDKDFNNEADTPDNFQSRRPNTSFCFLDIRSPGLGDTAMYLCATSSRDTEAFFGQGTRLTVV.

The chain recombines TRBV6-4 with TRBJ1-1; weak D call: TRBD1 (6 bases). Per germline, CDR1 MRHNA and CDR2 SNTAGT. The CDR3 length is 13 residues. The germline V and J ends were trimmed by 5 bases and 4 bases, with 11 bases remaining between them. This chain's CDR3 is CASSPQGGTEAFF. DNA of the CDR3: TGTGCCAGCAGTCCACAGGGTGGCACTGAAGCTTTCTTT.

This rearrangement joins TRBV6-5 to TRBJ2-7, with D possibly TRBD2 on 6 matching bases. Trimming removed 6 bases from V and 5 bases from J, with 14 bases in between. The V gene's germline CDR1 is MNHEY and CDR2 SVGAGI. The CDR3 is made up of 13 amino acids. CDR3 amino acids: CASRTGRSNEQYF. The CDR3 DNA reads as TGTGCCAGCAGGACTGGGAGGAGCAACGAGCAGTACTTC.

With respect to this clone: The sample holds other DNA sequences that translate to the same CDR3. CDR3: CASSLVGGSYEQYF. Here the CDR3 DNA reads TGTGCCAGCAGTTTAGTCGGGGGCTCCTACGAGCAGTACTTC. V usage is TRBV28 and J usage is TRBJ2-7, with D tentatively TRBD2 (6 bases). The germline V gene encodes CDR1 MDHEN and CDR2 SYDVKM. The length of the CDR3 is 14 residues. Trimming cost V 2 bases and J 0 bases, with 8 bases left between them.

CDR3 DNA: TGCGCCAGCAGTGAGGGGACAGGGGTGAAGAACGAGCAGTACTTC. It codes for CASSEGTGVKNEQYF. The chain uses TRBV10-1 and TRBJ2-7; TRBD1 matches 10 bases. The length of the CDR3 is 15 residues. Germline trimming cut 2 bases from V and 5 bases from J; bases unmatched to any gene: 6. Germline V gene data show CDR1 as WNHNN and CDR2 as SYGVQD (reference sequence).

This chain joins TRBV19 and TRBJ2-7, with 7 nucleotides matching TRBD2. V shed 4 bases, J shed 4 bases, and the junction held 4 bases outside the gene matches. CDR3 length equals 13 residues. The germline V gene has CDR1 LNHDA and CDR2 SQIVND (reference sequence). The CDR3 loop reads CASSTLATYEQYF. The CDR3 DNA sequence: TGTGCCAGTAGTACACTAGCGACTTACGAGCAGTACTTC.

The chain couples TRBV29-1 to TRBJ2-1; unclear D gene. The CDR3 sequence is 14 residues long. CDR1 and CDR2 (germline): SQVTM, ANQGSEA. Trimming stripped 4 bases from V and 0 bases from J, with 10 bases between. The CDR3 is CSVVGRSSYNEQFF. The CDR3 DNA follows: TGCAGCGTTGTGGGCCGCAGCTCCTACAATGAGCAGTTCTTC.

V gene TRBV10-3 combines with J gene TRBJ2-7; 10 bases agree with TRBD1. With V trimmed by 7 bases and J by 1 base, 7 bases remained unmatched. The CDR3 loop spans 15 amino acids. Germline V gene sequence: CDR1 ENHRY, CDR2 SYGVKD. Here the CDR3 reads CAITDGQGGSYEQYF. The CDR3 DNA is TGTGCCATCACCGATGGACAGGGGGGGTCCTACGAGCAGTACTTC.

This clone turned up a few times. The rearrangement links TRBV29-1 to TRBJ1-1; D unresolved. The length of the CDR3 is 11 residues. V was clipped by 2 bases and J by 5 bases, with 6 bases between them. Germline lookup yields CDR1 SQVTM and CDR2 ANQGSEA. Written as DNA, the CDR3 is TGCAGCGTTGAACCGGGAACTGAAGCTTTCTTT. Its protein product is CSVEPGTEAFF.

This chain links TRBV19 with TRBJ2-7; D gene unclear. Per the germline V gene, CDR1 is LNHDA and CDR2 is SQIVND (reference sequence). V gave up 3 bases and J gave up 2 bases, with 14 bases separating them. The length of the CDR3 is 15 residues. CDR3 protein: CASSMSLVPAYEQYF. Written as DNA, the CDR3 is TGTGCCAGTAGTATGTCACTGGTCCCTGCCTACGAGCAGTACTTC.

A few counts support this clone. The chain joins TRBV5-4 to TRBJ2-3, with 8 positions matching TRBD2. The CDR3 is made up of 18 amino acids. V dropped 0 bases and J dropped 6; count of bases not matched to a gene: 15. The germline V gene has CDR1 SGHNT and CDR2 YYREEE (reference sequence). CDR3 sequence: CASSLVASGRGRGDTQYF. Written as DNA, the CDR3 is TGTGCCAGCAGCTTGGTTGCTAGCGGGCGCGGAAGGGGGGATACGCAGTATTTT.

The chain carries TRBV28 and TRBJ2-7, with D maybe TRBD1 (6 bases). CDR1 is MDHEN and CDR2 is SYDVKM in the germline V gene. Trimming removed 6 bases from V and 1 base from J, with 19 bases in between. This CDR3 spans 16 amino acids. CDR3 loop: CASSSTGLGKSYEQYF. The CDR3 nucleotides read TGTGCCAGCAGCTCCACAGGGTTAGGGAAATCCTACGAGCAGTACTTC.

This clone was seen only a few times. The rearrangement links TRBV7-9 to TRBJ2-7; TRBD1 might be the D (6 bases). With 4 bases removed from V and 5 bases from J, the gap between germline ends came to 12 bases. This CDR3 spans 13 amino acids. Germline V gene sequence: CDR1 SEHNR, CDR2 FQNEAQ (reference sequence). CDR3 loop: CASSSYRVHEQYF. CDR3 coding DNA: TGTGCCAGCAGCTCCTACAGGGTCCACGAGCAGTACTTC.

The rearrangement uses TRBV13 and TRBJ2-1; 10 bases align to TRBD2. The germline gives CDR1 PRHDT, CDR2 FYEKMQ (reference sequence). The CDR3 consists of 17 residues. V was pared by 5 bases and J by 8 bases, with 15 bases of the junction left unmatched. CDR3 in amino acids: CASSASRTSGKIDEQFF. Here the CDR3 DNA reads TGTGCCAGCAGCGCCTCTAGAACTAGCGGGAAGATCGATGAGCAGTTCTTC. The whole variable domain, remainder taken from reference TRBV13 and TRBJ2-1, is AAGVIQSPRHLIKEKRETATLKCYPIPRHDTVYWYQQGPGQDPQFLISFYEKMQSDKGSIPDRFSAQQFSDYHSELNMSSLELGDSALYFCASSASRTSGKIDEQFFGPGTRLTVL.

The V gene is TRBV10-3, the J gene TRBJ2-7; TRBD2 matches at 12 bases. Germline CDR1 and CDR2: ENHRY and SYGVKD. J gave up 2 bases and V 5 bases, and 7 bases lay outside the gene matches. This CDR3 is built from 16 residues. CDR3 in DNA: TGTGCCATCAGTCCTAGCGGGAGGGAACATACCTACGAGCAGTACTTC. Translated, it gives CAISPSGREHTYEQYF.